The sequence of this T cell receptor (beta chain) was determined in a study of cytomegalovirus exposure and HLA in healthy donors. Study-wide context: Unique TCR beta sequences numbering approximately 120 million came from about 179 million T cells in an earlier analysis.

Study results and limitations: Sequencing artifact likely explains a cluster of highly shared sequence variants.

Germline lookup yields CDR1 LNHDA and CDR2 SQIVND (reference sequence). The CDR3 is 14 residues long. V lost 5 bases, J lost 0 bases, and 11 bases lay in between. As concerns this clone: What it recognizes is unknown.

Use of 60 Vbeta and 13 Jbeta primers characterized the PCR. Repertoires were generated with immunoSEQ multiplex PCR, while TCRdb's copy carries only in-frame clones and drops some. The listing contains about 88,000 clones. The sample was PBMCs. This clonotype originated in a girl aged 5 to 17 in good health and CMV-seropositive. V gene TRBV19 combines with J gene TRBJ2-7; D not resolved. The chain's CDR3 is CASSGSGISYEQYF. The CDR3 nucleotides read TGTGCCAGTAGTGGATCAGGAATCTCCTACGAGCAGTACTTC.